This T cell receptor beta chain originates from a study of cytomegalovirus exposure and HLA in healthy donors. Study in general: Of approximately 400 genotyped donors, about 81% clustered with self-reported Caucasian donors.

Germline V gene lookup returns CDR1 MNHNS and CDR2 SASEGT. The CDR3 is 13 amino acids. With 7 bases clipped from V and 11 bases from J, the junction kept 13 bases outside the gene matches. Details on this clone: Its antigen is not known.

Findings of the study overall: In vitro confirmation showed a few CMV-associated chains to be CMV antigen specific. An analysis done earlier found most TCR beta V segments productive about 87% or about 30% of the time.

The PCR ran on 60 Vbeta and 13 Jbeta primers. Here immunoSEQ multiplex PCR was the method, and the copy in TCRdb shows in-frame clones only, minus some. Of 95,000 to 150,000 clones detected, roughly 80% appear once; the ten largest clones hold roughly 3.1%. Sequenced material: PBMCs. The chain couples TRBV6-1 to TRBJ2-5; 7 positions agree with TRBD2. The receptor's source is a man younger than 40 in good health and CMV-seronegative. The CDR3 loop reads CASKFSERGGQYF. The CDR3 coding sequence is TGTGCCAGCAAGTTCAGTGAGAGGGGAGGGCAGTACTTC.